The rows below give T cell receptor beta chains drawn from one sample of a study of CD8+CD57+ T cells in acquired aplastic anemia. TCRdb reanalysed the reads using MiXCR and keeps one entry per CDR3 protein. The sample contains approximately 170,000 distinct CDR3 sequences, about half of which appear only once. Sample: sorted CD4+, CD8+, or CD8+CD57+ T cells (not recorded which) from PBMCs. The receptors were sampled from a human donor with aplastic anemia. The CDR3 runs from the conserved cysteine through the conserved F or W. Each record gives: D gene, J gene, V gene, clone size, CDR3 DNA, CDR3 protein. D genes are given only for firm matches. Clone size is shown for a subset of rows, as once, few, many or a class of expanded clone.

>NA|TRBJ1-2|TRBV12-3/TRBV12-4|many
TGTGCCAGCCGTGGGGGCGGCTACACCTTC
CASRGGGYTF
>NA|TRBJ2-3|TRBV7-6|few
TGTGCCAGCAGCTTAACGGCAGGGGGAGGGGCAGATACGCAGTATTTT
CASSLTAGGGADTQYF
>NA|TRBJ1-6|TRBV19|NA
TGTGCCAGTAATGAACACCTGGGGGGTAATTCACCCCTCCACTTT
CASNEHLGGNSPLHF
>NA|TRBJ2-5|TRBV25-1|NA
TGTGCCAGCAGTGAATCACAGGGATGGACCCAGTACTTC
CASSESQGWTQYF
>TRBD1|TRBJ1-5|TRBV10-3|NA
TGTGCCATCAGTGACTCCAGGACAGGGGGCGGTAGCAATCAGCCCCAGCATTTT
CAISDSRTGGGSNQPQHF
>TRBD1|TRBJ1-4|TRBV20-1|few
TGCAGTGCGAGCCAGACAGGGGGCGTTAATGAAAAACTGTTTTTT
CSASQTGGVNEKLFF
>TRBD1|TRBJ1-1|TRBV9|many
TGTGCCAGCAGCGTAGATCCAACAGGGGGAATGAACACTGAAGCTTTCTTT
CASSVDPTGGMNTEAFF
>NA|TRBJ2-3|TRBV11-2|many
TGTGCCAGCAGCCGGGACCAGCATTCGCAGTATTTT
CASSRDQHSQYF
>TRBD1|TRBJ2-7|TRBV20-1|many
TGCAGTGCTAGAGATCCCTCGGGACAGGGCAGGAACGAGCAGTACTTC
CSARDPSGQGRNEQYF
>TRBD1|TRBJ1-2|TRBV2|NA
TGTGCCAGCGTGGGACAGAACTATGGCTACACCTTC
CASVGQNYGYTF
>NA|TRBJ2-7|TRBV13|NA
TGTGCCAGCAGCTTCTCAGAGGACTACGAGCAGTACTTC
CASSFSEDYEQYF
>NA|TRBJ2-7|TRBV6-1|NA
TGTGCCAGCAGAATACAAGCCTACGAGCAGTACTTC
CASRIQAYEQYF
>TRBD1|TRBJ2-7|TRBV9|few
TGTGCCAGCAGCGCCCGGGACAGTACCTACGAGCAGTACTTC
CASSARDSTYEQYF
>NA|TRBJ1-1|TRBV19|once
TGTGCCAGTAGTAATTGGGGCCCCTTCGGGTTCATGAACACTGAAGCTTTCTTT
CASSNWGPFGFMNTEAFF
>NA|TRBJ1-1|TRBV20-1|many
TGCAGTGCTAGGGGGCGGCTCAACACTGAAGCTTTCTTT
CSARGRLNTEAFF
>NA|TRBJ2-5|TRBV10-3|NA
TGTGCCAGCAGTTTTCCTGGCAATCAGCCCCAGTACTTC
CASSFPGNQPQYF
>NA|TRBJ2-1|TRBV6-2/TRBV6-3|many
TGTGCCAGCAGTTACCAGGGGAACTCCTACAATGAGCAGTTCTTC
CASSYQGNSYNEQFF
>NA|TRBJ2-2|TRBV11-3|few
TGTGCCAGCAGCTTAATTCGAGACACCGGGGAGCTGTTTTTT
CASSLIRDTGELFF
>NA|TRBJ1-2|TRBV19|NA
TGTGCCAGTAGCCAACAAGGCGGCTACACCTTC
CASSQQGGYTF
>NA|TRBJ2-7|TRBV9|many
TGTGCCAGCAGCTCCGGGGCGGGGGCCTTAACCTACGAGCAGTACTTC
CASSSGAGALTYEQYF
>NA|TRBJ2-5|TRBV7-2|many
TGTGCCAGCAGCTTGCTTTCGTCGACCCAGTACTTC
CASSLLSSTQYF
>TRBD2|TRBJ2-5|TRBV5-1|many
TGCGCCAGCAGCACAAGCGGGGGGGGAGAGACCCAGTACTTC
CASSTSGGGETQYF
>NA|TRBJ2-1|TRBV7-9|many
TGTGCCAGCAGCCCCGGACCAAACAATGAGCAGTTCTTC
CASSPGPNNEQFF
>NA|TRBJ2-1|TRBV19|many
TGTGCCAGTAGTATCGGGGCCTCCTACAATGAGCAGTTCTTC
CASSIGASYNEQFF
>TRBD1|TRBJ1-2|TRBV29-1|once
TGCAGCGTCGGAAAGGGACAGGGGGCCCGTGGCTACACCTTC
CSVGKGQGARGYTF
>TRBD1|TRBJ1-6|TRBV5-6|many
TGTGCCAGCAGCCCGGACAGGGTTAATTCACCCCTCCACTTT
CASSPDRVNSPLHF
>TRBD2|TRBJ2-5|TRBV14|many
TGTGCCAGCAGCCCCGGGACTAGCGGGAGTAGAGAGACCCAGTACTTC
CASSPGTSGSRETQYF
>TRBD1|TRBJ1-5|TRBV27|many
TGTGCCAGCCGTGCGACAGGGAATCAGCCCCAGCATTTT
CASRATGNQPQHF
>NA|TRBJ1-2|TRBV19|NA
TGTGCCAGTAGTGCCCCGGGACGGCCACCCTATGGCTACACCTTC
CASSAPGRPPYGYTF
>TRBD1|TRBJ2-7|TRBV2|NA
TGTGCCAGCAGAGGCAGGGGGCTGAAAAGCTCCTACGAGCAGTACTTC
CASRGRGLKSSYEQYF
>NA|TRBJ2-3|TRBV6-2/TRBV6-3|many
TGTGCCACCCGTGGAACCTCCGTTCCCCCCAAGTATTTT
CATRGTSVPPKYF
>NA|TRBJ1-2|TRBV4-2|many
TGTGCCAGCAGCCAAGATCCAGCCTGGGGCTACACCTTC
CASSQDPAWGYTF
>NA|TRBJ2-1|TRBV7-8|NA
TGTGCCAGCAGCTCTGACAGGAACGATGAGCAGTTCTTC
CASSSDRNDEQFF
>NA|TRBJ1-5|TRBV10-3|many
TGTGCCATCAATAATAATCAGCCCCAGCATTTT
CAINNNQPQHF
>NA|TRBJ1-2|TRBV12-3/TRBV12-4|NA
TGTGCCAGCAGCCCACAGGTTAACTATGGCTACACCTTC
CASSPQVNYGYTF
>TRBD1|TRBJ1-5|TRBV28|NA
TGTGCCAGCACCCTAGGGGGTGGACAGGTTCGGCCCCAGCATTTT
CASTLGGGQVRPQHF
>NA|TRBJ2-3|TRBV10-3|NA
TGTGCCATCAGTGCGGCAGTTGAGGGGGGCACAGATACGCAGTATTTT
CAISAAVEGGTDTQYF
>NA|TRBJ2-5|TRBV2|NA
TGTGCCAGCAGCTTAGTACTAGGGGAAGAGACCCAGTACTTC
CASSLVLGEETQYF
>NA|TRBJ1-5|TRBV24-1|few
TGTGCCACCAGTGCGGCCACGCATCAGCCCCAGCATTTT
CATSAATHQPQHF
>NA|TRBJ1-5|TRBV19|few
TGTGCCAGTAGTATCGGGACACGGCAGCATTTT
CASSIGTRQHF
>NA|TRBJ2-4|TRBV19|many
TGTGCCAGTAGATCTTCAGGGTCTAGGGAGTACTTC
CASRSSGSREYF
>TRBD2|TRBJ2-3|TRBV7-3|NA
TGCGCCAGCAGTGTAACTAGCGGGGGCGTTGGAGATACGCAGTATTTT
CASSVTSGGVGDTQYF
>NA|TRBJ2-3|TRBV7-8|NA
TGTGCCAGCAGCCCCCCAGTGGTCCCGGATACGCAGTATTTT
CASSPPVVPDTQYF
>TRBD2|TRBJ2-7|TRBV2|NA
TGTGCCAGCGGGAGCGGGAGACTGTTAGACGAGCAGTACTTC
CASGSGRLLDEQYF
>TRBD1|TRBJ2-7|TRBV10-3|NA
TGTGCCACGGGACAGGGACAGTACGAGCAGTACTTC
CATGQGQYEQYF
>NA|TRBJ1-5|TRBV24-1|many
TGTGCCACCGGTAATCAGCCCCAGCATTTT
CATGNQPQHF
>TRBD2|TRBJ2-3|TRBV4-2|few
TGTGCCAGCAGCAGTCCCGGGACTAGCGGGGGGTTTGCAGATACGCAGTATTTT
CASSSPGTSGGFADTQYF
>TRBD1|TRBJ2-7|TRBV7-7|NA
TGTGCTAGCAGCGAAGGGGACAGGGGGACCTACGAGCAGTACTTC
CASSEGDRGTYEQYF
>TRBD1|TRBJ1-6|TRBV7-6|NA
TGTGCCAGCAGCTCTGACAGGGGGCTATCACCCCTCCACTTT
CASSSDRGLSPLHF
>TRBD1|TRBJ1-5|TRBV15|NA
TGTGCCACCAGCAGAGATCTAGGGGGCGGTCAGCCCCAGCATTTT
CATSRDLGGGQPQHF
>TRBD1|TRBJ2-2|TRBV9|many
TGTGCCAGCAGCGCCGGACAGGGGGTTACCGGGGAGCTGTTTTTT
CASSAGQGVTGELFF
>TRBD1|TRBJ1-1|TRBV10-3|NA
TGTGCCATCAGTGCCGGGACAGGGACCATGAACACTGAAGCTTTCTTT
CAISAGTGTMNTEAFF
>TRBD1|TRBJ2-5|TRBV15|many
TGTGCCACCAGCAGAGGAGGGGGCCGGGTGAAGTACACCCAGTACTTC
CATSRGGGRVKYTQYF